Listed here is a single T cell receptor beta chain. Its specificity is not known. Different DNA sequences within this sample yield the same CDR3. Naive CD8 cells were CD45RO-negative, positively selected for CCR7, excluding terminally differentiated effector memory CD45RA+ cells. The data were obtained in a study of shared clonotypes between healthy human individuals. In the study overall: Each donor's CD4 naive and CD4 memory cells filled three plates apiece, CD8 naive two, and CD8 memory one.

Overall study results and limits: It was observed that 5% to 6% of naive CD4 clonotypes were shared across several donors. Across subsets, estimated richness was generally greater for naive than for memory populations. The low donor count limited represented genetic and exposure-history diversity.

Generated by immunoSEQ multiplex PCR, the TCRdb table keeps only in-frame clones and is missing some. Among around 2.1 million clones, about 92% were seen once, and the ten largest hold more than 1.5%. This CDR3 has 15 residues. Germline V gene data show CDR1 as MNHEY and CDR2 as SMNVEV (reference sequence). Trimming removed 2 bases from V and 0 bases from J, with 10 bases in between. This TCR was recovered from a man aged 18-30 years in good health. Some clones in this sample may be carry-over from other donors' samples. This sequence joins TRBV27 and TRBJ1-1, with D maybe TRBD1 (5 bases). Material for sequencing was naive CD8+ T cells from PBMCs. The CDR3 loop reads CASSLGGGMNTEAFF. CDR3 bases: TGTGCCAGCAGTTTAGGTGGGGGGATGAACACTGAAGCTTTCTTT.